The following is a T cell receptor (beta chain) sequence with its context. The source of the sample is a study of blood T cell repertoires in COVID-19. The overall study: Samples taken during acute and convalescent COVID-19 were collected in the United States, Italy and Spain.

This CDR3 has 15 residues. Germline V gives CDR1 SGHRS, CDR2 YFSETQ. The V gene end was trimmed by 4 bases and the J gene end by 8 bases; junction bases not matched to a gene: 10. Sequencing was performed with immunoSEQ multiplex PCR; in TCRdb, only in-frame clones are kept and a portion is missing. The data contain 250,000 to 300,000 clones, approximately 90% of them singletons. The chain links TRBV5-1 to TRBJ2-1, with 9 bases aligning to TRBD1. This clonotype was sampled from a woman aged 25 to 39 with COVID-19, enrolled during active disease. Sequencing was done on a sample of peripheral blood. CDR3 sequence reads: CASSLPGQGVDEQFF. In nucleotides, the CDR3 is TGCGCCAGCAGCCTCCCGGGACAGGGCGTCGATGAGCAGTTCTTC.